One sample yielded the 32 T cell receptor beta chains listed below, sequenced in a study of CD8 T cells in ankylosing spondylitis. Each CDR3 protein gets one entry after TCRdb re-called the 5' RACE reads with MiXCR. The sample carries 36,000 or so distinct CDR3 sequences, 6% recorded once. Sample: blood, either unsorted or a sorted T cell fraction (not recorded which). The source of these receptors is a male donor with ankylosing spondylitis or in good health (not recorded which).

This clonotype has at least ten counts. CDR3 protein: CASSHHPDSPTGDEQYF. CDR3 nucleotide sequence: TGTGCCAGCAGCCACCATCCGGACAGCCCCACGGGAGACGAGCAGTACTTC. The genes are TRBV11-2 and TRBJ2-7; tentatively, D is TRBD1 or TRBD2 (6 bases each). Germline V CDR1 and CDR2: SGHAT, FQNNGV. This CDR3 region has 17 residues. V dropped 5 bases and J dropped 5 bases, with 25 bases sitting between them.

The chain employs TRBV5-1 and TRBJ2-1; D is uncertain. This CDR3 is built from 17 residues. Trimming took off 0 bases at V and 5 bases at J, with 18 bases between the two ends. CDR1 and CDR2 (germline): SGHRS, YFSETQ. The CDR3 loop is CASSLVPGRLGDNEQFF. The CDR3 nucleotides read TGCGCCAGCAGCTTGGTGCCAGGTCGCCTTGGGGACAATGAGCAGTTCTTC. Together with reference TRBV5-1 and TRBJ2-1, the CDR3 gives the full variable domain: KAGVTQTPRYLIKTRGQQVTLSCSPISGHRSVSWYQQTPGQGLQFLFEYFSETQRNKGNFPGRFSGRQFSNSRSEMNVSTLELGDSALYLCASSLVPGRLGDNEQFFGPGTRLTVL.

This clonotype was recorded many times. The V call is TRBV9, the J call TRBJ2-3; TRBD2 agrees at 7 bases. CDR1 is SGDLS, CDR2 YYNGEE, per germline. J gave up 6 bases and V 3 bases, and 13 bases lay outside the gene matches. This CDR3 has 16 residues. Written as DNA, the CDR3 is TGTGCCAGCAGCGCCCGCGTATCGGGAGGCCTGGATACGCAGTATTTT. Protein sequence: CASSARVSGGLDTQYF.

This chain uses TRBV29-1 with TRBJ1-5, with D perhaps TRBD1 (5 bases). Germline lookup yields CDR1 SQVTM and CDR2 ANQGSEA. The CDR3 loop spans 12 amino acids. Trimming pared 4 bases from V and 3 bases from J, leaving 7 bases between. The CDR3 DNA follows: TGCAGCGTTGCAGGGTACAATCAGCCCCAGCATTTT. It codes for CSVAGYNQPQHF.

This clonotype has ten or more counts. The chain combines TRBV7-2 with TRBJ2-5, with 11 positions matching TRBD1. The length of the CDR3 is 13 residues. CDR1 is SGHTA, CDR2 FQGNSA, per germline. The V and J ends lost 5 bases and 8 bases, in that order; junction bases with no gene match: 4. The CDR3 here is CASSGDRGGTQYF. The CDR3 DNA reads TGTGCCAGCAGCGGGGACAGGGGGGGTACCCAGTACTTC.

There are many counts of this clonotype. The chain employs TRBV3-1 and TRBJ1-6; 7 nucleotides match TRBD1. Germline CDR1 is LGHDT and CDR2 is YNNKEL (reference sequence). The CDR3 spans 14 residues. Losses at the gene ends were 5 bases for V and 7 bases for J; bases not matched to a gene: 5. The CDR3 region has the DNA TGTGCCAGCAGCGGGACAGCCGGGAATTCACCCCTCCACTTT. Protein product: CASSGTAGNSPLHF.

This clonotype was counted many times. The DNA of the CDR3 is TGTGCCAGCAGTTACTCCAGGGCCACCGGGGAGCTGTTTTTT. Encoded protein: CASSYSRATGELFF. The V gene is TRBV6-2 or TRBV6-3, the J gene TRBJ2-2; TRBD1 might be the D (5 bases). In germline, CDR1 is MNHEY, CDR2 SVGEGT. This CDR3 region has 14 residues. With 0 bases removed from V and 4 bases from J, the gap between germline ends came to 6 bases.

This clonotype was recorded many times. The chain couples TRBV4-3 to TRBJ1-1; 7 bases agree with TRBD1. Germline CDR1 LGHNA, CDR2 YSLEER. J was trimmed by 4 bases and V by 2 bases; bases with no gene match: 7. This CDR3 has 15 amino acids. The CDR3 nucleotides are TGCGCCAGCAGCCAATACACAGGGGCCGGCACTGAAGCTTTCTTT. Residues: CASSQYTGAGTEAFF.

This clonotype was seen at least ten times. The rearrangement links TRBV7-9 to TRBJ2-3; TRBD1 matches at 9 bases. The CDR3 consists of 16 residues. V lost 2 bases, J lost 0 bases, and 3 bases stayed unmatched. CDR1 is SEHNR and CDR2 is FQNEAQ in the germline V gene (reference sequence). DNA for the CDR3: TGTGCCAGCAGCTTATGGGGACAGGGAAGCACAGATACGCAGTATTTT. Its translation: CASSLWGQGSTDTQYF.

There are many counts of this clonotype. The chain couples TRBV6-1 to TRBJ1-6, with D perhaps TRBD1 (5 bases). The length of the CDR3 is 16 residues. V was clipped by 0 bases and J by 4 bases, with 10 bases between them. Germline loops: CDR1 MNHNS, CDR2 SASEGT. The CDR3, as DNA: TGTGCCAGCAGTGAAGCGCACAGGCTATATAATTCACCCCTCCACTTT. It specifies CASSEAHRLYNSPLHF.

This clonotype showed up many times. The chain is built from TRBV25-1 and TRBJ2-7, with 15 bases identical to TRBD2. The ends lost 1 base at V and 2 bases at J; junction bases unmatched: 12. The CDR3 is made up of 20 amino acids. The germline V gene has CDR1 MGHDK and CDR2 SYGVNS. In DNA form, the CDR3 reads TGTGCCAGCAGTGAATGGGCGACAGGGCGGACTAGCGGGAGGGCCTACGAGCAGTACTTC. Translated, it gives CASSEWATGRTSGRAYEQYF.

This clonotype was counted many times. The genes are TRBV24-1 and TRBJ2-1; 7 positions agree with TRBD2. CDR3 size: 17 residues. Germline V gives CDR1 KGHDR, CDR2 SFDVKD. V gave up 5 bases and J gave up 0 bases; unmatched junction bases: 9. The CDR3 DNA is TGTGCCACCAGTGGCTCCGGGGGGAGGAGCTCCTACAATGAGCAGTTCTTC. Residues: CATSGSGGRSSYNEQFF.

The sample holds many counts of this clonotype. The rearrangement uses TRBV4-3 and TRBJ1-2, with 7 bases identical to TRBD1. V dropped 6 bases and J dropped 2; count of bases not matched to a gene: 9. The CDR3 totals 15 residues. Germline V gene sequence: CDR1 LGHNA, CDR2 YSLEER. The CDR3 spells CASRLYDRANYGYTF. The DNA for the CDR3 is TGCGCCAGCAGGCTGTATGACAGGGCGAACTATGGCTACACCTTC.

This clonotype has a count of ten or more. The chain has TRBV7-3 and TRBJ2-1; unclear D gene. This CDR3 region has 13 residues. Between the trimmed V and J ends, which lost 5 bases and 4 bases, there was a span of 9 bases. Germline values: CDR1 SGHTA, CDR2 FQGTGA. The CDR3 here is CASSLDTYNEQFF. The CDR3 DNA reads TGTGCCAGCAGCCTTGACACGTACAATGAGCAGTTCTTC.

Many counts were recorded for this clonotype. V usage is TRBV29-1 and J usage is TRBJ1-2, with 12 bases aligning to TRBD1. Trimming took 6 bases from V and 11 from J; bases not matched to a gene: 4. CDR1 and CDR2 (germline): SQVTM, ANQGSEA. The CDR3 contains 11 residues. In DNA form, the CDR3 reads TGCAGCGTGGGACAGGGGGCCGGTTACACCTTC. Protein: CSVGQGAGYTF.

This clonotype has at least ten counts. The chain uses TRBV7-2 and TRBJ2-5; 8 bases align to TRBD1. V trimming: 5 bases; J trimming: 4 bases; junction bases outside the gene matches: 6. The CDR3 spans 14 residues. Germline V gene sequence: CDR1 SGHTA, CDR2 FQGNSA. CDR3 in amino acids: CASSLQTGVETQYF. The CDR3 bases are TGTGCCAGCAGCCTTCAGACAGGGGTAGAGACCCAGTACTTC. Supplemented by reference TRBV7-2 and TRBJ2-5, the full variable domain reads GAGVSQSPSNKVTEKGKDVELRCDPISGHTALYWYRQSLGQGLEFLIYFQGNSAPDKSGLPSDRFSAERTGGSVSTLTIQRTQQEDSAVYLCASSLQTGVETQYFGPGTRLLVL.

The sample holds many counts of this clonotype. J is TRBJ1-2 and V is TRBV20-1; D not certain. The germline V gene has CDR1 DFQATT and CDR2 SNEGSKA (reference sequence). V shed 6 bases and J shed 4 bases, with 18 bases lying between them. This CDR3 is built from 14 residues. In DNA, the CDR3 is TGCAGTGCCGCAGAGGGCGGGTCGGGCTATGGCTACACCTTC. Its protein product is CSAAEGGSGYGYTF.

This clonotype was detected ten times or more. This chain uses TRBV6-6 with TRBJ1-1, with D possibly matching TRBD1 (5 bases). Trimming pared 4 bases from V and 1 base from J, leaving 7 bases between. The CDR3 covers 13 residues. Germline loops: CDR1 MNHNY, CDR2 SVGAGI (reference sequence). The DNA of the CDR3 is TGTGCCAGCAGTTCCGGGACGAACACTGAAGCTTTCTTT. Translated: CASSSGTNTEAFF.

This clonotype showed up just a few times. The J gene is TRBJ2-7, the V gene TRBV7-2, with D possibly TRBD1 on 5 matching bases. V was shortened by 2 bases and J by 3 bases, with 17 bases between the two germline ends. There are 16 residues in the CDR3. CDR1 is SGHTA and CDR2 is FQGNSA in the germline V gene. The CDR3 coding sequence is TGTGCCAGCAGCTTAAGGCAGGGAAGGTTGATCTACGAGCAGTACTTC. Translation: CASSLRQGRLIYEQYF.

This clonotype was counted ten times or more. The chain couples TRBV5-1 to TRBJ1-2; no clear D gene. V was shortened by 4 bases and J by 5 bases, with 15 bases between the two germline ends. The CDR3 loop spans 14 amino acids. Per germline, CDR1 SGHRS and CDR2 YFSETQ. The DNA for the CDR3 is TGCGCCAGCAGCCCTAGCGGGCCAGCGTATGGCTACACCTTC. Translation gives CASSPSGPAYGYTF. Together with reference TRBV5-1 and TRBJ1-2, the CDR3 gives the full variable domain: KAGVTQTPRYLIKTRGQQVTLSCSPISGHRSVSWYQQTPGQGLQFLFEYFSETQRNKGNFPGRFSGRQFSNSRSEMNVSTLELGDSALYLCASSPSGPAYGYTFGSGTRLTVV.

Ten or more counts support this clonotype. The chain recombines TRBV5-1 with TRBJ2-1; 10 bases map to TRBD2. The CDR3 spans 16 residues. Germline V gene data show CDR1 as SGHRS and CDR2 as YFSETQ. The J segment lost 3 bases and the V segment lost 4 bases, leaving 7 bases of the junction unmatched. The CDR3 is CASSGFRTSGYNEQFF. The CDR3 nucleotides are TGCGCCAGCAGCGGGTTCCGGACTAGCGGCTACAATGAGCAGTTCTTC.

There are many counts of this clonotype. The chain combines TRBV7-2 with TRBJ1-1; D is ambiguous. Germline V gene sequence: CDR1 SGHTA, CDR2 FQGNSA. This CDR3 comprises 13 residues. Trimming pared 5 bases from V and 0 bases from J, leaving 7 bases between. The CDR3 region has the DNA TGTGCCAGCAGCGACCACATGAACACTGAAGCTTTCTTT. It encodes CASSDHMNTEAFF.

Ten or more counts support this clonotype. The chain carries TRBV5-1 and TRBJ1-4; D unresolved. Germline V CDR1 and CDR2: SGHRS, YFSETQ. CDR3 size: 13 residues. The V gene lost 2 bases and the J gene lost 4 bases, with 6 bases spanning the gap. For the CDR3, the DNA is TGCGCCAGCAGCTTCGACGGTAATGAAAAACTGTTTTTT. Translation gives CASSFDGNEKLFF.

This clonotype was seen repeatedly, ten times or more. V gene TRBV4-1 combines with J gene TRBJ2-7; a weak D match, TRBD1 (5 bases). V was pared by 0 bases and J by 3 bases, with 18 bases between. The CDR3 runs 17 residues. Germline V CDR1 and CDR2: MGHRA, YSYEKL. The CDR3 region is CASSQDKGDSRLYEQYF. DNA for the CDR3: TGCGCCAGCAGCCAAGATAAGGGCGACAGCCGCCTCTACGAGCAGTACTTC.

Turning to this clonotype: This may be a read error, as it is one base from a much larger clone. This chain uses TRBV28 with TRBJ1-1; D is uncertain. CDR3 size: 12 residues. Trimming took off 3 bases at V and 14 bases at J, with 16 bases between the two ends. From germline, CDR1 is MDHEN and CDR2 SYDVKM. CDR3: CASSFTRQEVFF. CDR3 sequence (DNA): TGTGCCAGCAGTTTCACTCGGCAGGAGGTATTCTTT.

This clonotype was counted at least ten times. The chain has TRBV5-1 and TRBJ2-7, with D maybe TRBD1 (6 bases). Germline-derived CDR1 and CDR2 are SGHRS and YFSETQ. V was pared by 1 base and J by 2 bases, with 16 bases between. The CDR3 length is 16 residues. CDR3 region: CASSLFGLEGAYEQYF. CDR3 DNA sequence: TGCGCCAGCAGCTTGTTCGGTCTCGAGGGGGCCTACGAGCAGTACTTC.

About this clonotype: An end of the junction does not agree with germline; a read error may underlie this. CDR3 sequence (DNA): TGTGCCCGCAGACGCCGGACTAGCGGGGTCGGGAACACCGGGGAGCTGTTTTTT. Encoded protein: CARRRRTSGVGNTGELFF. The chain links TRBV11-2 to TRBJ2-2; 12 bases fit TRBD2. The CDR3 is made up of 18 amino acids. The germline gives CDR1 SGHAT, CDR2 FQNNGV. The full variable domain, completed using reference TRBV11-2 and TRBJ2-2, is EAGVAQSPRYKIIEKRQSVAFWCNPISGHATLYWYQQILGQGPKLLIQFQNNGVVDDSQLPKDRFSAERLKGVDSTLKIQPAKLEDSAVYLCARRRRTSGVGNTGELFFGEGSRLTVL.

This clonotype was seen many times. The chain recombines TRBV27 with TRBJ1-2; D unresolved. The CDR3 length is 13 residues. Trimming left V 4 bases short and J 0 bases short, with 6 bases between. Germline assignment: CDR1 MNHEY and CDR2 SMNVEV (reference sequence). The CDR3 sequence is CASSSGPNYGYTF. The DNA for the CDR3 is TGTGCCAGCAGTTCCGGACCTAACTATGGCTACACCTTC.

This clonotype was seen many times. The rearrangement joins TRBV6-2 or TRBV6-3 to TRBJ1-2; D is undetermined. The CDR3 consists of 11 residues. CDR1 is MNHEY and CDR2 is SVGEGT in the germline V gene. V lost 6 bases and J 8 bases, leaving 10 bases between the germline ends. The CDR3 is CASRRAGGYTF. DNA of the CDR3: TGTGCCAGCAGACGGGCGGGCGGCTACACCTTC.

This clonotype was seen repeatedly, ten times or more. This chain connects TRBV4-2 to TRBJ2-1; 7 bases line up with TRBD2. From germline, CDR1 is LGHNA and CDR2 YNFKEQ. V gave up 3 bases and J gave up 7 bases; unmatched junction bases: 21. The CDR3 runs 19 residues. DNA for the CDR3: TGTGCCAGCAGCCAGTACCTAGCGGTTGGGGGGATGATATCGAATGAGCAGTTCTTC. It translates to CASSQYLAVGGMISNEQFF.

This clonotype was recorded at least ten times. This rearrangement joins TRBV4-2 to TRBJ2-2, with 9 bases fitting TRBD2. The CDR3 covers 16 residues. Germline V gives CDR1 LGHNA, CDR2 YNFKEQ. V shed 0 bases, J shed 6 bases, and the junction held 5 bases outside the gene matches. The CDR3 region is CASSQDGSGGAGELFF. In DNA, the CDR3 is TGTGCCAGCAGCCAAGACGGTAGCGGGGGTGCCGGGGAGCTGTTTTTT.

This clonotype was counted ten times or more. V is TRBV11-3 and J is TRBJ1-1; weak D call: TRBD1 (6 bases). The CDR3 is made up of 14 amino acids. Trimming stripped 6 bases from V and 0 bases from J, with 11 bases between. Germline V gene data show CDR1 as SGHNT and CDR2 as YENEEA. CDR3 in amino acids: CASSQGHLNTEAFF. For the CDR3, the DNA is TGTGCCAGCAGTCAGGGACACCTGAACACTGAAGCTTTCTTT.